This T cell receptor (beta chain) originates from a study of identical twins' blood T cells. The CDR3 has 13 amino acids. The V and J ends lost 5 bases and 6 bases respectively, with 13 bases between them. Germline loops: CDR1 LGHDT, CDR2 YNNKEL (reference sequence). TCRdb re-derived calls from the 5' RACE reads in MiXCR, one entry per CDR3 protein. Of 300,000 to 400,000 distinct CDR3 sequences in the sample, 25% to 35% were seen once. Turning to this clonotype: The CDR3 ends on some other residue instead of the conserved phenylalanine or tryptophan, so this is likely a read error.

This sequence was found in a woman aged 18-50 years in good health. The V gene is TRBV3-1, the J gene TRBJ1-2; the D is unclear. The specimen was PBMCs. The CDR3 region has the DNA TGTGCCAGCAGCTCTCCCGGGTTCAATGGCTACACCCTC. Its translation: CASSSPGFNGYTL.